This T cell receptor (beta chain) was profiled in a study of Ad26.COV2.S vaccination and SARS-CoV-2 variants. About the research overall: Intramuscular Ad26.COV2.S at 5x10^10 or 1x10^11 viral particles. Notes on the study in general: Placebo and vaccine recipients had non-spike TCR breadth that was similar.

Of note for this clone: Its antigen is undetermined.

The treatment denotes: roughly 19 received Ad26.COV2.S at low or high dose, single or two shots; roughly five received placebo; per-sample allocation not given. Vaccine and placebo recipients were sampled on day 63 after the first injection. The trim removed 6 bases at V and 8 bases at J, leaving 8 bases unmatched. Germline assignment: CDR1 LGHNA and CDR2 YNFKEQ. The CDR3 is 14 residues long. Method: immunoSEQ multiplex PCR; TCRdb's copy keeps in-frame clones and lacks some. The sample has 350,000 to 450,000 clones, around 87% seen once. The chain is built from TRBV4-2 and TRBJ1-2, with 11 bases fitting TRBD1. The receptor comes from a person between 18 and 59 years old who received the Ad26.COV2.S COVID-19 vaccine or a placebo. Here the sequenced sample was peripheral blood, taken in a trial of Ad26.COV2.S vaccine versus placebo. CDR3 nucleotide sequence: TGTGCCAGCAGGCGCGGACAGGGGGCGGGCGGCTACACCTTC. Protein: CASRRGQGAGGYTF.